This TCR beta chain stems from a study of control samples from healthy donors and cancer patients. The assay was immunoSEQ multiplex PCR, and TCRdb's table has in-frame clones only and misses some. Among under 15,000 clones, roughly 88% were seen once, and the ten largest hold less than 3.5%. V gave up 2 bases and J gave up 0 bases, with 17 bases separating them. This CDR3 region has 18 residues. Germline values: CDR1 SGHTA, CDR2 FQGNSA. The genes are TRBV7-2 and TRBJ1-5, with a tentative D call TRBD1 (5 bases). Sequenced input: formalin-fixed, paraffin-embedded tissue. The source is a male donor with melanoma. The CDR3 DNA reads TGTGCCAGCAGCTTAAGTATAAGGGGAAGGAATAGCAATCAGCCCCAGCATTTT. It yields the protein CASSLSIRGRNSNQPQHF.